The 7 T cell receptor beta chains presented below share a single source sample, sequenced in a study of early T cells in non-severe SARS-CoV-2 infection. One entry per CDR3 protein results from TCRdb running MiXCR on the 5' RACE reads. Of 60,000 to 75,000 distinct CDR3 sequences in the sample, approximately 10% were seen once. Material for sequencing was whole blood. Receptors originate from an adult who was a healthcare worker with PCR-confirmed SARS-CoV-2 infection or an uninfected control (not recorded which).

This clonotype was recorded at least ten times. The chain is built from TRBV12-3 or TRBV12-4 and TRBJ2-5; weak D call: TRBD1 (5 bases). Trimming took off 7 bases at V and 4 bases at J, with 13 bases between the two ends. The CDR3 totals 13 residues. The CDR3: CASTPRRAETQYF. CDR3 DNA: TGTGCCAGCACCCCGCGCAGGGCAGAGACCCAGTACTTC.

In its sample, this clonotype was seen many times. The V gene is TRBV5-1, the J gene TRBJ2-1; D perhaps matches TRBD1 (6 bases). CDR3 size: 16 residues. The V gene lost 4 bases and the J gene lost 3 bases, with 17 bases spanning the gap. CDR1 and CDR2 (germline): SGHRS, YFSETQ. The CDR3 sequence is CASSQTGTKSYNEQFF. Here the CDR3 DNA reads TGCGCCAGCAGCCAAACCGGGACAAAGAGCTACAATGAGCAGTTCTTC.

In its sample, this clonotype was seen many times. The chain's CDR3 is CASSLRGDSFSGANVLTF. The CDR3 coding sequence is TGTGCCAGCAGCTTAAGAGGGGACAGCTTCTCTGGGGCCAACGTCCTGACTTTC. This sequence joins TRBV7-2 and TRBJ2-6, with 7 bases lining up with TRBD1. This CDR3 is 18 amino acids long. Trimming cost V 2 bases and J 0 bases; bases outside gene matches: 7. The germline CDR1 and CDR2 sequences are SGHTA and FQGNSA.

The rearrangement uses TRBV20-1 and TRBJ2-7, with 12 positions matching TRBD1. V was pared by 5 bases and J by 4 bases, with 15 bases of the junction left unmatched. Germline V gene data show CDR1 as DFQATT and CDR2 as SNEGSKA (reference sequence). There are 17 residues in the CDR3. The CDR3 is CSAGPEFGTGGLYEQYF. The CDR3 bases are TGCAGTGCTGGACCGGAGTTTGGGACAGGGGGCTTGTACGAGCAGTACTTC.

This clonotype was counted a few times. The chain employs TRBV2 and TRBJ2-3; 12 positions match TRBD2. J lost 0 bases, V lost 6 bases, and 1 base had no gene match. The CDR3 covers 15 residues. Germline V gene data show CDR1 as SNHLY and CDR2 as FYNNEI. The CDR3 is CASRGTSGSTDTQYF. CDR3 nucleotide sequence: TGTGCCAGCAGGGGGACTAGCGGGAGCACAGATACGCAGTATTTT.

This clonotype appeared many times. This chain uses TRBV7-9 with TRBJ2-1; 7 bases agree with TRBD2. Looked up from germline, CDR1 is SEHNR and CDR2 is FQNEAQ (reference sequence). The trim removed 0 bases at V and 10 bases at J, leaving 12 bases unmatched. The CDR3 has 16 residues. The CDR3 spells CASSLALAGEVVEQFF. CDR3 sequence (DNA): TGTGCCAGCAGCTTAGCTCTGGCGGGAGAAGTAGTGGAGCAGTTCTTC.

V usage is TRBV29-1 and J usage is TRBJ2-7; D remains ambiguous. Germline V lookup: CDR1 SQVTM, CDR2 ANQGSEA. Deletions cut 4 bases from V and 0 bases from J, with 4 bases between. CDR3 size: 11 residues. For the CDR3, the DNA is TGCAGCGTTGTACTCTCCTACGAGCAGTACTTC. Translating it yields CSVVLSYEQYF.